This T cell receptor beta chain was obtained from a study of CD8+CD57+ T cells in acquired aplastic anemia. On the study more broadly: DNA per sorted CD4+ or CD8+ sample ranged about 0.2 to 30 ug, averaging around 3.1 ug.

The CDR3 runs to 14 residues. CDR1 is KGHDR, CDR2 SFDVKD, per germline. The trim removed 3 bases at V and 8 bases at J, leaving 2 bases unmatched. Selection for sequencing was limited to patients who had shown CD8+CD57+ cell expansion by flow cytometry. The diagnosis in all patients was severe acquired aplastic anemia. Genomic DNA, the template, was used for profiling of the TCR beta VDJ and CDR3. Via MiXCR, TCRdb re-called the reads, giving one row per CDR3 protein. The sample has around 200,000 distinct CDR3 sequences, around 47% seen once. The chain recombines TRBV24-1 with TRBJ2-1, with 11 bases matching TRBD2. The TCR originated in a human donor with aplastic anemia. The sequencing sample was made of sorted CD4+, CD8+, or CD8+CD57+ T cells (not recorded which) from PBMCs. The CDR3 here is CATSDTSGSDEQFF. CDR3 nucleotides: TGTGCCACCAGTGATACTAGCGGGAGCGATGAGCAGTTCTTC.